The sequence of this TCR beta chain was determined in a study of beta chain features in type 1 diabetes. Study details: Healthy donors and patients showed comparable age, gender and cell yields.

Findings and caveats of the study: Cells carrying high TCR expression could end up over-represented when cDNA is sequenced. The study found fewer insertions and more deletions at VDJ junctions in type 1 diabetes patients.

CDR1 and CDR2 from the germline V gene are SGHDT and YYEEEE. J gave up 3 bases and V 0 bases, and 5 bases lay outside the gene matches. This CDR3 spans 16 amino acids. This clone was seen only a few times. The antigen remains unidentified. Markers CD45RO/CCR7/CD25/CD127/CD95/CD27 served to sort CD4+ naive, central memory, regulatory and stem cell-like memory cells. Every bit of the isolated RNA underwent reverse transcription, so sequencing read expressed TCRB transcripts. Method: immunoSEQ multiplex PCR; TCRdb's copy keeps in-frame clones and lacks some. The sample comprises just over 15,000 clones, around 43% of which are singletons, and 0.53% rests with the top ten.

The TCR originated in a woman aged 40 to 50 in good health. The rearrangement uses TRBV5-6 and TRBJ2-1; 8 bases map to TRBD2. The sequenced material came from stem cell memory CD4+ T cells from blood. Written as DNA, the CDR3 is TGTGCCAGCAGCTTGGAAGGTAGCGGGGTCTACAATGAGCAGTTCTTC. It encodes CASSLEGSGVYNEQFF. Full variable domain (outside the CDR3, taken from reference TRBV5-6 and TRBJ2-1): DAGVTQSPTHLIKTRGQQVTLRCSPKSGHDTVSWYQQALGQGPQFIFQYYEEEERQRGNFPDRFSGHQFPNYSSELNVNALLLGDSALYLCASSLEGSGVYNEQFFGPGTRLTVL.